The 10 T cell receptor beta chains given below trace back to one sample, sequenced in a study of T cells in Graves' hyperthyroidism and ophthalmopathy. Regions amplified from RNA transcripts were the TCR beta CDR3 regions. HTBI primers were the set used in a first-round RT-PCR of the TCR CDR3. Via MiXCR, TCRdb re-called the multiplex PCR reads, giving one row per CDR3 protein. The repertoire holds about 420,000 distinct CDR3 sequences, with about 15% as singletons. Sequenced input: blood. The receptor source for this set is a woman aged 18-29 years with Graves' hyperthyroidism.

This clonotype was seen ten or more times. The CDR3 DNA reads TGTGCCAGCAGTTTTGGACAGGCTGGTGACTATGGCTACACCTTC. Amino acid sequence: CASSFGQAGDYGYTF. V is TRBV7-8 and J is TRBJ1-2; 7 bases agree with TRBD1. CDR3 length: 15 residues. In germline, CDR1 is SGHVS, CDR2 FQNEAQ. V lost 6 bases to trimming and J lost 3 bases; unmatched junction nucleotides: 10.

There are many counts of this clonotype. The rearrangement joins TRBV5-1 to TRBJ1-5, with a tentative D call TRBD1 (5 bases). CDR3 length: 14 amino acids. The germline V gene has CDR1 SGHRS and CDR2 YFSETQ. V was trimmed by 2 bases and J by 5 bases, leaving 11 bases between them. The CDR3 DNA follows: TGCGCCAGCAGCTTCACGGGGCTGGATCAGCCCCAGCATTTT. It yields the protein CASSFTGLDQPQHF.

The table lists this clonotype with many counts. The chain couples TRBV6-1 to TRBJ1-1, with a tentative D call TRBD1 (6 bases). V dropped 5 bases and J dropped 7 bases, with 11 bases sitting between them. The CDR3 covers 12 residues. CDR1 MNHNS and CDR2 SASEGT come from the germline V gene. CDR3 DNA sequence: TGTGCCAGCAGTTGGGGGCTGGGTGAAGCTTTCTTT. Protein: CASSWGLGEAFF.

The chain joins TRBV28 to TRBJ1-5; D remains ambiguous. CDR3 length: 11 amino acids. The germline CDR1 and CDR2 sequences are MDHEN and SYDVKM. V lost 5 bases, J lost 5 bases, and 4 bases lay in between. CDR3 nucleotide sequence: TGTGCCAGCAGTGACCATCAGCCCCAGCATTTT. Amino acid sequence: CASSDHQPQHF.

This clonotype appeared many times. In nucleotides, the CDR3 is TGTGCCAGCAGTTACCCGGGACAGCGGTACCAAGAGACCCAGTACTTC. Amino acids: CASSYPGQRYQETQYF. This chain uses TRBV6-5 with TRBJ2-5; 7 nucleotides match TRBD1. After removal of 2 bases from V and 0 bases from J, the junction contained 6 bases not matched to a gene. Germline CDR1 is MNHEY and CDR2 is SVGAGI. CDR3 length equals 16 residues.

This clonotype was recorded only once. A much larger clone lies one base from this, so it may be a read error. The rearrangement uses TRBV6-6 and TRBJ2-3; 9 bases line up with TRBD2. CDR1 is MNHNY and CDR2 is SVGAGI in the germline V gene (reference sequence). This CDR3 region has 16 residues. Written as DNA, the CDR3 is TGTGGCAGCAGTTACTCCGCGGGGGGGCTCACAGATACGCAGTATTTT. Its translation is CGSSYSAGGLTDTQYF.

Turning to this clonotype: This sequence may be a read error, since a much larger clone differs from it by one base. This rearrangement joins TRBV24-1 to TRBJ2-2; 9 bases align to TRBD2. The CDR3 is 16 residues long. Germline CDR1 is KGHDR and CDR2 is SFDVKD. The CDR3 DNA reads as TGTGCCACCAGTAAGACTAGCGGACCCAACACCCGGGAGCTGTTTTTT. This gives the protein CATSKTSGPNTRELFF.

This clonotype was seen only once. J is TRBJ2-7 and V is TRBV27; tentative D call: TRBD2 (7 bases). Between the trimmed V and J ends, which lost 4 bases and 0 bases, there was a span of 13 bases. The CDR3 loop spans 15 amino acids. In germline, CDR1 is MNHEY, CDR2 SMNVEV (reference sequence). The CDR3 protein is CASSSQAGHSYEQYF. Written as DNA, the CDR3 is TGTGCCAGCAGTTCCCAAGCGGGACACTCCTACGAGCAGTACTTC.

There are a few counts of this clonotype. The chain couples TRBV28 to TRBJ2-2, with a weak D call TRBD1 (6 bases). The V end was cut by 4 bases, the J end by 3 bases, with 12 bases between. Germline V gene sequence: CDR1 MDHEN, CDR2 SYDVKM. CDR3 size: 15 residues. CDR3 region: CASSSWQGHTGELFF. The CDR3 DNA reads as TGTGCCAGCAGTTCCTGGCAGGGGCACACCGGGGAGCTGTTTTTT.

This clonotype was recorded a few times. The CDR3 here is CASSSKRGGPYEQYF. CDR3 DNA sequence: TGTGCCAGCAGCTCCAAGCGGGGGGGCCCCTACGAGCAGTACTTC. The V and J genes are TRBV13 and TRBJ2-7; 10 nucleotides match TRBD2. Trimming cost V 4 bases and J 2 bases; bases outside gene matches: 5. The CDR3 extends over 15 amino acids. Germline V CDR1 and CDR2: PRHDT, FYEKMQ (reference sequence). Drawing the rest from reference TRBV13 and TRBJ2-7, the complete variable domain is AAGVIQSPRHLIKEKRETATLKCYPIPRHDTVYWYQQGPGQDPQFLISFYEKMQSDKGSIPDRFSAQQFSDYHSELNMSSLELGDSALYFCASSSKRGGPYEQYFGPGTRLTVT.